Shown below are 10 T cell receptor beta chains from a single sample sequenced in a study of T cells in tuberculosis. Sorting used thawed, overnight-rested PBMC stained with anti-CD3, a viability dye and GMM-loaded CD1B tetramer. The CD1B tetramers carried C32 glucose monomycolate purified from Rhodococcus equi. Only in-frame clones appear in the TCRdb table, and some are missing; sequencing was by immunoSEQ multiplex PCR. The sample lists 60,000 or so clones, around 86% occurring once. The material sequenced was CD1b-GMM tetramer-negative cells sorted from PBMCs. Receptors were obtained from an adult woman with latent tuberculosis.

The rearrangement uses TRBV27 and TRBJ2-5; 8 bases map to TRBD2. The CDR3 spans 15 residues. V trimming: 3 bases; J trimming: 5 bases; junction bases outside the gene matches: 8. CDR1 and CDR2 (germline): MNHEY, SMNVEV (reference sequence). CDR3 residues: CASSLRGAKEETQYF. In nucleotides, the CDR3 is TGTGCCAGCAGTTTGCGGGGGGCCAAGGAGGAGACCCAGTACTTC.

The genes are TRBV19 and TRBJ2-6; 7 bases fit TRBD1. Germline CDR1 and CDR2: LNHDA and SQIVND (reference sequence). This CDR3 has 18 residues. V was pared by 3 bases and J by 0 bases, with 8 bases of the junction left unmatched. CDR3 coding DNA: TGTGCCAGTAGTATTTCGGCACAGGGGAGCTCTGGGGCCAACGTCCTGACTTTC. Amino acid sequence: CASSISAQGSSGANVLTF. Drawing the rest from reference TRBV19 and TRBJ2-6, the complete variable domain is DGGITQSPKYLFRKEGQNVTLSCEQNLNHDAMYWYRQDPGQGLRLIYYSQIVNDFQKGDIAEGYSVSREKKESFPLTVTSAQKNPTAFYLCASSISAQGSSGANVLTFGAGSRLTVL.

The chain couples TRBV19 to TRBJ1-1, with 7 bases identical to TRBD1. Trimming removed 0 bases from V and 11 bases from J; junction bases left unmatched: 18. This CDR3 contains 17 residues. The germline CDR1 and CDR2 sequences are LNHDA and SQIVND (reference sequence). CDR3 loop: CASSIEVGNRGQVAAFF. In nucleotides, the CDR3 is TGTGCCAGTAGTATAGAAGTGGGGAACAGGGGACAAGTGGCGGCTTTCTTT.

CDR3 region: CASSLGEGYQPQHF. In DNA form, the CDR3 reads TGTGCCAGCAGCTTAGGGGAGGGCTATCAGCCCCAGCATTTT. The chain carries TRBV7-3 and TRBJ1-5; D remains ambiguous. Trimming removed 2 bases from V and 5 bases from J, with 10 bases in between. Per germline, CDR1 SGHTA and CDR2 FQGTGA. The CDR3 covers 14 residues.

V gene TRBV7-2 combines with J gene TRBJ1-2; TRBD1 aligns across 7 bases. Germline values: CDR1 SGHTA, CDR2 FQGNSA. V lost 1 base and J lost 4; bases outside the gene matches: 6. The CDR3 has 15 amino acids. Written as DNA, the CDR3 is TGTGCCAGCAGCTTAGACGGTGACAGGGTCTATGGCTACACCTTC. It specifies CASSLDGDRVYGYTF.

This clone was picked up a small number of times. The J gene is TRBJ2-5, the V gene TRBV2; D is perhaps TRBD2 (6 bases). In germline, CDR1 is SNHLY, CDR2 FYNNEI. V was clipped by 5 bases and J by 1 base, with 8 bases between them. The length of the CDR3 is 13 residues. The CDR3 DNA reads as TGTGCCAGCAGTCGGGACTCCCAAGAGACCCAGTACTTC. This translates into CASSRDSQETQYF. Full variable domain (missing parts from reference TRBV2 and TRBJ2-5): EPEVTQTPSHQVTQMGQEVILRCVPISNHLYFYWYRQILGQKVEFLVSFYNNEISEKSEIFDDQFSVERPDGSNFTLKIRSTKLEDSAMYFCASSRDSQETQYFGPGTRLLVL.

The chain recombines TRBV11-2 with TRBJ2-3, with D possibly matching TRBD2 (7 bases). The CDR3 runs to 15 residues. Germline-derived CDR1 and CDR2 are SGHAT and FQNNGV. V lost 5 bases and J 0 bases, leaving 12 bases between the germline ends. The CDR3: CASSRRGASTDTQYF. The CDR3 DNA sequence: TGTGCCAGCAGCCGCCGGGGGGCGAGCACAGATACGCAGTATTTT.

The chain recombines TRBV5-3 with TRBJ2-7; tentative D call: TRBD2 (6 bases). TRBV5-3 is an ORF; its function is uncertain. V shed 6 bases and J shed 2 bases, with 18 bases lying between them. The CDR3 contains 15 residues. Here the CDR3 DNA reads TGTGCCAGAAAGGTCCCCACGGGGGTCACCTACGAGCAGTACTTC. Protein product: CARKVPTGVTYEQYF.

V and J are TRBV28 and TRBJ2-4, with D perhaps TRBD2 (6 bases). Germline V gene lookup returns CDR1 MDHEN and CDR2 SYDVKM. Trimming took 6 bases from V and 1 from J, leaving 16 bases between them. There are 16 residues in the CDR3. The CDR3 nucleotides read TGTGCCAGCAGCCCAATGGAGGGCGCCGCCAAAAACATTCAGTACTTC. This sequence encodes CASSPMEGAAKNIQYF.

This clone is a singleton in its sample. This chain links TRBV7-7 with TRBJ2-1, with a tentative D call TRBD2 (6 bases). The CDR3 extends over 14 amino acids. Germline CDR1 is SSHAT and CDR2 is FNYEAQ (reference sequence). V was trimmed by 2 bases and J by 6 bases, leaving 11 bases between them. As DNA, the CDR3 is TGTGCCAGCAGCTTAAGTAATAGCGGCAATGAGCAGTTCTTC. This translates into CASSLSNSGNEQFF.